Sequencing of this TCR beta chain was carried out in a study of breast tumors, draining lymph nodes, adjacent tissues. Study results and caveats: Tumor TCR diversity was below lymph nodes but above nontumor tissue.

CDR3 length: 16 amino acids. Germline V gene data show CDR1 as SGHAT and CDR2 as FQNNGV. On this clonotype: Its antigen is not identified. At one end, the junction sequence differs from germline, possibly due to a read error.

The lymph nodes were axillary draining lymph nodes from breast cancer patients. TCRdb called the multiplex PCR reads again in MiXCR, with one record for every CDR3 protein. The sample consists of some 130,000 distinct CDR3 sequences, nearly 20% of them appearing once. The genes are TRBV11-2 and TRBJ1-6, with unresolved D. The sample was axillary lymph node tissue. The TCR comes from a female donor with breast cancer. Some clones in this sample may be carry-over from other donors' samples. Here the CDR3 reads CASRGMQSSYNPPLRF. In DNA, the CDR3 is TGTGCCAGCAGGGGGATGCAGAGCTCCTATAATCCACCCCTCCGCTTT.